The following is a TCR beta chain sequence with its context. The entry originates in a study of blood T cell repertoires in COVID-19. Looking at the study overall: Samples of COVID-19 (acute and convalescent) were obtained from the United States, Italy and Spain.

Germline V gene data show CDR1 as SGHAT and CDR2 as FQDESV (reference sequence). V was clipped by 5 bases and J by 7 bases; unmatched bases: 15. The CDR3 is made up of 16 amino acids. Profiling relied on immunoSEQ multiplex PCR, and the TCRdb table lists in-frame clones only, not all of them. The table includes around 150,000 clones, 70% to 90% detected once. The chain is built from TRBV11-1 and TRBJ2-7; 9 bases are a match to TRBD1. The receptor was isolated from a man aged 35 to 55 with acute or convalescent COVID-19. Material: peripheral blood. The CDR3 here is CASSPQRGTGPGEQYF. CDR3 bases: TGTGCCAGCAGCCCCCAAAGAGGGACAGGGCCGGGGGAGCAGTACTTC.